This TCR beta chain comes out of a study of technical replicates of blood from a few donors. The CDR3 consists of 15 residues. The V and J ends lost 7 bases and 9 bases, in that order; junction bases with no gene match: 13. CDR1 SNHLY and CDR2 FYNNEI come from the germline V gene. The method was immunoSEQ multiplex PCR; TCRdb's version includes in-frame clones alone and lacks a portion of them. The sample holds about 70,000 clones, approximately 90% seen once. The gene calls are TRBV2 and TRBJ2-2; 8 nucleotides align to TRBD2. Specimen: PBMCs. The sequence came from a human donor in good health. Some clones in this sample may be carry-over from other donors' samples. The CDR3 is CASIPAGAGARELFF. In DNA, the CDR3 is TGTGCCAGCATTCCGGCTGGAGCGGGAGCCAGGGAGCTGTTTTTT.